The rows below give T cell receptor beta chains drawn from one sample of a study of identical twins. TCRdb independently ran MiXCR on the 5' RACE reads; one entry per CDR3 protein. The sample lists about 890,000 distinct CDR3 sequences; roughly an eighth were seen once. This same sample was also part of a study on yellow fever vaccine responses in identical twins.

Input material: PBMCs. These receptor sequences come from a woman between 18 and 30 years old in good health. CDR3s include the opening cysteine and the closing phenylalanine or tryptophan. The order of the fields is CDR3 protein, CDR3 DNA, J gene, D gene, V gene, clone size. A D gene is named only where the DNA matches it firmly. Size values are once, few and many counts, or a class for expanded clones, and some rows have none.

CDR3: CASNYGGDEQFF
DNA: TGTGCCAGCAATTACGGTGGGGATGAGCAGTTCTTC
J: TRBJ2-1
D: NA
V: TRBV6-5
size: NA

CDR3: CASSYKSDRNNEQFF
DNA: TGTGCCAGCAGCTACAAATCGGACAGAAACAATGAGCAGTTCTTC
J: TRBJ2-1
D: NA
V: TRBV9
size: few

CDR3: CASSSDRGLGTYNEQFF
DNA: TGTGCCAGCAGTAGCGACAGGGGGCTGGGGACTTACAATGAGCAGTTCTTC
J: TRBJ2-1
D: TRBD1
V: TRBV12-3/TRBV12-4
size: few

CDR3: CSASPPGVAVNEQFF
DNA: TGCAGTGCTAGCCCCCCGGGGGTGGCGGTTAATGAGCAGTTCTTC
J: TRBJ2-1
D: NA
V: TRBV20-1
size: NA

CDR3: CASSRMGGYNEQFF
DNA: TGTGCCAGCAGCCGGATGGGCGGGTACAATGAGCAGTTCTTC
J: TRBJ2-1
D: NA
V: TRBV3-1
size: NA

CDR3: CASGASGANVLTF
DNA: TGTGCCTCGGGCGCCTCTGGGGCCAACGTCCTGACTTTC
J: TRBJ2-6
D: NA
V: TRBV10-3
size: few

CDR3: CASSPVSWGGGTQYF
DNA: TGTGCCAGCAGCCCCGTTTCGTGGGGGGGAGGTACGCAGTATTTT
J: TRBJ2-3
D: TRBD2
V: TRBV7-9
size: NA

CDR3: CASTIRTGVTDTQYF
DNA: TGTGCCAGCACAATCCGGACAGGGGTCACAGATACGCAGTATTTT
J: TRBJ2-3
D: TRBD1
V: TRBV11-2
size: NA

CDR3: CASTPVVGGPIGEQFF
DNA: TGTGCCAGCACCCCTGTGGTAGGGGGGCCGATTGGTGAGCAGTTCTTC
J: TRBJ2-1
D: NA
V: TRBV7-7
size: NA

CDR3: CASSLRGPSSIQETQYF
DNA: TGTGCCAGCAGTTTGAGAGGGCCTTCCTCGATCCAAGAGACCCAGTACTTC
J: TRBJ2-5
D: NA
V: TRBV12-3/TRBV12-4
size: NA

CDR3: CASSRATQNTGELFF
DNA: TGTGCCAGTAGTCGTGCGACTCAGAACACCGGGGAGCTGTTTTTT
J: TRBJ2-2
D: NA
V: TRBV19
size: few

CDR3: CAISEHDRGYEQYF
DNA: TGTGCCATCAGTGAGCACGACAGGGGCTACGAGCAGTACTTC
J: TRBJ2-7
D: TRBD1
V: TRBV10-3
size: NA

CDR3: CASSPGGGTVGYEQYF
DNA: TGTGCCAGCTCACCGGGGGGAGGAACTGTTGGCTACGAGCAGTACTTC
J: TRBJ2-7
D: NA
V: TRBV18
size: few

CDR3: CASSHRTGEKLFF
DNA: TGTGCCAGCAGTCACCGGACAGGTGAAAAACTGTTTTTT
J: TRBJ1-4
D: TRBD1
V: TRBV27
size: few

CDR3: CASRAQGNNEQFF
DNA: TGTGCCAGCAGGGCACAGGGAAACAATGAGCAGTTCTTC
J: TRBJ2-1
D: NA
V: TRBV27
size: NA

CDR3: CASRVGYERENIQYF
DNA: TGCGCCAGCAGGGTGGGGTACGAGCGGGAAAACATTCAGTACTTC
J: TRBJ2-4
D: NA
V: TRBV5-1
size: many

CDR3: CATSREFISPLHF
DNA: TGTGCCACCAGCAGAGAGTTTATTTCACCCCTCCACTTT
J: TRBJ1-6
D: NA
V: TRBV15
size: many

CDR3: CASTPPGTETGELFF
DNA: TGTGCCAGCACCCCACCTGGGACAGAGACCGGGGAGCTGTTTTTT
J: TRBJ2-2
D: TRBD1
V: TRBV25-1
size: NA

CDR3: CASSGREPSSPLHF
DNA: TGTGCCAGCAGCGGCCGGGAGCCCTCATCACCCCTCCACTTT
J: TRBJ1-6
D: NA
V: TRBV7-9
size: few

CDR3: CASSLFRGGGSEQFF
DNA: TGTGCCAGCAGTTTATTCCGAGGGGGGGGGAGTGAGCAGTTCTTC
J: TRBJ2-1
D: NA
V: TRBV12-3/TRBV12-4
size: many

CDR3: CAIMDRQGNTIYF
DNA: TGTGCCATCATGGACAGGCAGGGAAACACCATATATTTT
J: TRBJ1-3
D: TRBD1
V: TRBV10-3
size: many

CDR3: CCARDRLQGGNTGELFF
DNA: TGCTGTGCTAGAGATCGCCTACAGGGCGGGAACACCGGGGAGCTGTTTTTT
J: TRBJ2-2
D: NA
V: TRBV20-1
size: NA

CDR3: CASSSDPSTDTQYF
DNA: TGTGCCAGCAGCTCCGACCCTTCCACAGATACGCAGTATTTT
J: TRBJ2-3
D: NA
V: TRBV3-1
size: few

CDR3: CATSDLQPLAGTADTQYF
DNA: TGTGCCACCAGTGATTTGCAGCCCCTAGCGGGGACGGCGGATACGCAGTATTTT
J: TRBJ2-3
D: TRBD2
V: TRBV24-1
size: few

CDR3: CASSLYTTGSSEKLFF
DNA: TGTGCCAGCAGCTTATATACTACAGGGTCTTCTGAAAAACTGTTTTTT
J: TRBJ1-4
D: NA
V: TRBV7-6
size: many

CDR3: CSVEGGDRGGYGTEAFF
DNA: TGCAGCGTTGAAGGTGGCGACAGGGGAGGATACGGCACTGAAGCTTTCTTT
J: TRBJ1-1
D: TRBD1
V: TRBV29-1
size: few

CDR3: CASRKGLRTEAFF
DNA: TGTGCCAGCAGGAAGGGGTTGAGAACTGAAGCTTTCTTT
J: TRBJ1-1
D: NA
V: TRBV12-3/TRBV12-4
size: many

CDR3: CASSPRVSETQYF
DNA: TGTGCCAGCAGTCCCAGGGTCTCCGAGACCCAGTACTTC
J: TRBJ2-5
D: NA
V: TRBV6-1
size: NA

CDR3: CASSQANNSPLHF
DNA: TGTGCCAGCAGCCAAGCGAATAATTCACCCCTCCACTTT
J: TRBJ1-6
D: NA
V: TRBV3-1
size: NA

CDR3: CATSTDSGANVLTF
DNA: TGCGCCACCTCGACAGACTCTGGGGCCAACGTCCTGACTTTC
J: TRBJ2-6
D: NA
V: TRBV5-1
size: few

CDR3: CASKSGPGNTIYF
DNA: TGTGCCAGCAAATCGGGGCCTGGAAACACCATATATTTT
J: TRBJ1-3
D: NA
V: TRBV6-1
size: NA

CDR3: CASSYRDMNTEAFF
DNA: TGTGCCAGCAGTTACAGAGACATGAACACTGAAGCTTTCTTT
J: TRBJ1-1
D: NA
V: TRBV12-3/TRBV12-4
size: many

CDR3: CASSLDPKGDETQYF
DNA: TGCGCCAGCAGCTTGGATCCGAAAGGTGATGAGACCCAGTACTTC
J: TRBJ2-5
D: NA
V: TRBV5-1
size: many

CDR3: CASSLFLLAGERGTDTQYF
DNA: TGTGCCAGCAGCTTGTTCCTCCTAGCGGGAGAGAGAGGCACAGATACGCAGTATTTT
J: TRBJ2-3
D: TRBD2
V: TRBV5-4
size: NA

CDR3: CASSQDRYGTGTYEQYF
DNA: TGCGCCAGCAGCCAAGATCGTTACGGGACAGGGACCTACGAGCAGTACTTC
J: TRBJ2-7
D: TRBD1
V: TRBV4-1
size: few

CDR3: CATSRGLEGDTQYF
DNA: TGTGCCACCAGCAGGGGGCTAGAGGGAGATACGCAGTATTTT
J: TRBJ2-3
D: NA
V: TRBV15
size: many

CDR3: CASSKQGADFDGYTF
DNA: TGTGCCAGCAGTAAGCAGGGGGCGGACTTTGATGGCTACACCTTC
J: TRBJ1-2
D: TRBD1
V: TRBV6-1
size: few

CDR3: CASSLTGTSTDTQYF
DNA: TGTGCCAGCAGCCTCACAGGGACTAGCACAGATACGCAGTATTTT
J: TRBJ2-3
D: NA
V: TRBV12-3/TRBV12-4
size: NA

CDR3: CASSTRLDKTGGVNEQFF
DNA: TGTGCCAGCTCAACCCGACTAGATAAGACAGGGGGTGTGAATGAGCAGTTCTTC
J: TRBJ2-1
D: TRBD1
V: TRBV18
size: NA

CDR3: CASTRLAGGRTDTQYF
DNA: TGTGCCAGCACCCGGTTGGCGGGGGGCCGCACAGATACGCAGTATTTT
J: TRBJ2-3
D: TRBD2
V: TRBV7-6
size: NA

CDR3: CASRPPGTSFNEQFF
DNA: TGTGCCAGCAGACCCCCCGGGACTAGTTTCAATGAGCAGTTCTTC
J: TRBJ2-1
D: TRBD2
V: TRBV6-1
size: few

CDR3: CASSPKQGGNQPQHF
DNA: TGTGCCAGCTCACCAAAACAAGGGGGCAATCAGCCCCAGCATTTT
J: TRBJ1-5
D: NA
V: TRBV18
size: NA

CDR3: CASSEVWLEQFF
DNA: TGCGCCAGCAGTGAGGTTTGGCTTGAGCAGTTCTTC
J: TRBJ2-1
D: NA
V: TRBV10-2
size: NA

CDR3: CASSLGGTENTEAFF
DNA: TGTGCCAGCAGTTTGGGAGGGACTGAAAACACTGAAGCTTTCTTT
J: TRBJ1-1
D: NA
V: TRBV12-3/TRBV12-4
size: NA

CDR3: CASSQANIAGLETQYF
DNA: TGTGCCAGCAGCCAAGCCAATATAGCGGGATTAGAGACCCAGTACTTC
J: TRBJ2-5
D: TRBD2
V: TRBV3-1
size: NA

CDR3: CSAQGLAFTSSSYEQYF
DNA: TGCAGTGCCCAAGGACTAGCCTTTACCTCGAGCTCCTACGAGCAGTACTTC
J: TRBJ2-7
D: TRBD2
V: TRBV20-1
size: NA

CDR3: CSVVVDPGELFF
DNA: TGCAGCGTTGTGGTGGACCCCGGGGAGCTGTTTTTT
J: TRBJ2-2
D: NA
V: TRBV29-1
size: NA

CDR3: CASSLGKGSTDTQYF
DNA: TGCGCCAGCAGCTTGGGTAAAGGGAGCACAGATACGCAGTATTTT
J: TRBJ2-3
D: NA
V: TRBV5-1
size: NA

CDR3: CASSQDTGGVYKETQYF
DNA: TGCGCCAGCAGCCAAGATACAGGGGGAGTCTATAAAGAGACCCAGTACTTC
J: TRBJ2-5
D: TRBD1
V: TRBV4-1
size: NA

CDR3: CSARSGTGGASSPLHF
DNA: TGCAGTGCTAGGTCCGGGACAGGGGGCGCATCTTCACCCCTCCACTTT
J: TRBJ1-6
D: TRBD1
V: TRBV20-1
size: NA

CDR3: CASNSPNDRGNTGELFF
DNA: TGCGCCAGCAATAGCCCAAACGACAGGGGTAACACCGGGGAGCTGTTTTTT
J: TRBJ2-2
D: TRBD1
V: TRBV4-1
size: NA

CDR3: CAISGGSNQGQGPGTQYF
DNA: TGTGCCATCAGTGGGGGCTCCAACCAGGGACAGGGCCCCGGGACGCAGTATTTT
J: TRBJ2-3
D: TRBD1
V: TRBV10-3
size: few

CDR3: CASSQGGRNTEAFF
DNA: TGTGCCAGCAGCCAAGGGGGGAGGAACACTGAAGCTTTCTTT
J: TRBJ1-1
D: NA
V: TRBV3-1
size: few

CDR3: CASTTTGQYYNEQFF
DNA: TGTGCCAGCACCACTACGGGACAGTACTACAATGAGCAGTTCTTC
J: TRBJ2-1
D: TRBD1
V: TRBV5-6
size: NA

CDR3: CASSGMRGTQYF
DNA: TGTGCCAGCAGCGGGATGCGAGGGACCCAGTACTTC
J: TRBJ2-5
D: NA
V: TRBV6-5
size: few